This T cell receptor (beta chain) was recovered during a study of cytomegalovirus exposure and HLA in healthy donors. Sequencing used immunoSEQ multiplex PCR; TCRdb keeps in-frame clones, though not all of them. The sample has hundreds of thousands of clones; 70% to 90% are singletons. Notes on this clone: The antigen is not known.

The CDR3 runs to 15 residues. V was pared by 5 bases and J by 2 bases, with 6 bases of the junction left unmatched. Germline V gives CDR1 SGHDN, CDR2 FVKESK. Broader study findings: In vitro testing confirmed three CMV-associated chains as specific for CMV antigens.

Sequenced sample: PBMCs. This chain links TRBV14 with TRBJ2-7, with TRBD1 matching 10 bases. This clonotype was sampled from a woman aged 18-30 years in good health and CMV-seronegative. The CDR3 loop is CASSSSGTGAYEQYF. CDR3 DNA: TGTGCCAGCAGCAGCTCCGGGACAGGGGCCTACGAGCAGTACTTC.